This T cell receptor beta chain was retrieved from a study of shared T cell receptors in the human thymus. The assay was immunoSEQ multiplex PCR, and TCRdb's table has in-frame clones only and misses some. The data show 550,000 to 800,000 clones, roughly 85% seen once. Per germline, CDR1 SNHLY and CDR2 FYNNEI. Germline trimming cut 7 bases from V and 1 base from J; bases unmatched to any gene: 5. The CDR3 is 14 amino acids. Another study also made use of these data, one on human thymus T cells. From that paper: Corrective cardiac operations yielded the resected thymus tissue. Thymic and blood repertoires appeared to display a bias in their usage of V and J genes. Unrelated people showed highly overlapping thymic repertoires, related research reported.

The chain has TRBV2 and TRBJ1-1; 8 positions match TRBD1. Sequencing was performed on thymocytes. The source of this sequence is a girl under three years old with a congenital heart defect. The DNA for the CDR3 is TGTGCCAGCAAGAGGACAGGGAAGAACACTGAAGCTTTCTTT. Protein: CASKRTGKNTEAFF.